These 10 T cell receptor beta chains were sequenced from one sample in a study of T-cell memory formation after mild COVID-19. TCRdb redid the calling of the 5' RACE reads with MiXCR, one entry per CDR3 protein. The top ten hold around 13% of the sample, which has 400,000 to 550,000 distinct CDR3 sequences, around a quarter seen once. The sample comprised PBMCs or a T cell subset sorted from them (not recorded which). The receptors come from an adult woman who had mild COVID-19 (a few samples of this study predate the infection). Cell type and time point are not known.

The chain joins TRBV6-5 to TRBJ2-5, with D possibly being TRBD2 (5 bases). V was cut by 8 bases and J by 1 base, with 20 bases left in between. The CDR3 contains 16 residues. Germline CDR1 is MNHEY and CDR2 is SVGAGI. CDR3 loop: CASSLRGRTIQETQYF. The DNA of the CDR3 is TGTGCCAGCTCCCTCAGAGGGCGGACGATCCAAGAGACCCAGTACTTC.

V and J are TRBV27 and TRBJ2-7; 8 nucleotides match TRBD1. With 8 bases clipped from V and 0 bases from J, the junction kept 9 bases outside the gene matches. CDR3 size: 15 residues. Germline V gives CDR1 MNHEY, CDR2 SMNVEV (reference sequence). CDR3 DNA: TGTGCCAGCGGAACGGGGACAGGAGTCTCCTACGAGCAGTACTTC. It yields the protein CASGTGTGVSYEQYF.

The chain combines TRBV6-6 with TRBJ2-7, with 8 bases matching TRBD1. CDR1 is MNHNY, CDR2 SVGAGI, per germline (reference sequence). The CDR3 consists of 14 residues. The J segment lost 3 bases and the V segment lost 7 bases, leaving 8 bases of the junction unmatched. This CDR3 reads CASTQDRVGYEQYF. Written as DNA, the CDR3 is TGTGCCAGCACCCAGGACAGGGTAGGCTACGAGCAGTACTTC.

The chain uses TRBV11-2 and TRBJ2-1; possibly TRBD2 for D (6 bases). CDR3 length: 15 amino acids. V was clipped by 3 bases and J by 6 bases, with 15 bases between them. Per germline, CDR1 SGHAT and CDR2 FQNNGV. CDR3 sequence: CASSLSGGLGNEQFF. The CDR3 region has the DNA TGTGCCAGCAGCTTGAGCGGAGGGCTGGGCAATGAGCAGTTCTTC.

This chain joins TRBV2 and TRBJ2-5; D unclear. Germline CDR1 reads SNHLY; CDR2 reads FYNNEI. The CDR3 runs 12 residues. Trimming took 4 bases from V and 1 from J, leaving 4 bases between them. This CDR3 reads CASSASQETQYF. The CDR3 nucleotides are TGTGCCAGCAGTGCCAGCCAAGAGACCCAGTACTTC.

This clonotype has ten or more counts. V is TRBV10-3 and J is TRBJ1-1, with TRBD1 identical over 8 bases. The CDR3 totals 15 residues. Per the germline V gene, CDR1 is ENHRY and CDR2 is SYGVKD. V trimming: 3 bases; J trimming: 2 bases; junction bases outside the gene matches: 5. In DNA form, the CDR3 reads TGTGCCATCAGTGACTCAGACAGGGGAAACACTGAAGCTTTCTTT. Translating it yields CAISDSDRGNTEAFF.

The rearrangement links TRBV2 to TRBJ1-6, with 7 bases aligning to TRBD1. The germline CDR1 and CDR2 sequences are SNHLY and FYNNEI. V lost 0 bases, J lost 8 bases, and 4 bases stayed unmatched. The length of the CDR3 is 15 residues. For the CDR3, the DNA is TGTGCCAGCAGTGAAGCCAGGGGGAGGGATTCACCCCTCCACTTT. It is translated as CASSEARGRDSPLHF.

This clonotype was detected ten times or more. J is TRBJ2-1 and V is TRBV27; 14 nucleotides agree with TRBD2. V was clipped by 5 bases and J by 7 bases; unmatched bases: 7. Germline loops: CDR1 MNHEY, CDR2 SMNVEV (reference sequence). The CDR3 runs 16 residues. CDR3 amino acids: CASSPTSGGAWNEQFF. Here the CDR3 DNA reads TGTGCCAGCAGTCCGACTAGCGGGGGGGCCTGGAATGAGCAGTTCTTC.

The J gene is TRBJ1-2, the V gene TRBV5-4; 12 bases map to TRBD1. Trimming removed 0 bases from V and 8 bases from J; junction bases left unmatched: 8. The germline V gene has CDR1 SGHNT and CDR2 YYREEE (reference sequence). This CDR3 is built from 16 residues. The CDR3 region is CASSLAGDRGRHGYTF. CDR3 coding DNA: TGTGCCAGCAGCTTGGCTGGGGACAGGGGGCGACACGGCTACACCTTC. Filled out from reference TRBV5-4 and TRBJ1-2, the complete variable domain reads ETGVTQSPTHLIKTRGQQVTLRCSSQSGHNTVSWYQQALGQGPQFIFQYYREEENGRGNFPPRFSGLQFPNYSSELNVNALELDDSALYLCASSLAGDRGRHGYTFGSGTRLTVV.

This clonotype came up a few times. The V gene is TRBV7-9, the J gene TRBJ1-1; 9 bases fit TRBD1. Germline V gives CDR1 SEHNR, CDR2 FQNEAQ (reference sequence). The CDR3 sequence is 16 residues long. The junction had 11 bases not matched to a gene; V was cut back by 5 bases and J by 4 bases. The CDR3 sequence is CASSPAGTGRSTEAFF. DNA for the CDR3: TGTGCCAGCAGCCCCGCCGGGACAGGGAGGAGCACTGAAGCTTTCTTT.